This T cell receptor beta chain originates from a study of CD8+ T cells in alopecia areata. Researchers picked out CD4+ and CD8+ T cells from PBMCs by sorting. Extracted RNA was reverse transcribed, and the resulting cDNA served as sequencing template. Profiled with immunoSEQ multiplex PCR; TCRdb holds only in-frame clones, not every one. The sample yields about 150,000 clones, 45% to 60% seen once. Findings and limits, study-wide: Scalp sequencing captures resident alphabeta T cells of normal skin too. Normal scalp had lower clonality than lesional scalp, with alopecia totalis/universalis lesions showing this most strongly. Patients shared TCRs less clearly than mice did, possibly owing to HLA.

This clone was counted between two and nine times. Its antigen is as yet unknown. The CDR3 extends over 17 amino acids. V gave up 0 bases and J gave up 2 bases; unmatched junction bases: 8. Specimen: CD4+ T cells sorted from blood. This TCR was sampled from a human donor in good health. This sequence joins TRBV23-1 and TRBJ2-7; 9 bases map to TRBD2. TRBV23-1 counts as an open reading frame of uncertain function. CDR3: CASSQSRAGGRPYEQYF. The CDR3 DNA is TGCGCCAGCAGTCAATCGAGAGCGGGAGGTCGGCCCTACGAGCAGTACTTC.